The sequence of this T cell receptor beta chain was determined in a study of shared T cell receptors in the human thymus. The CDR3 consists of 13 residues. Between the trimmed V and J ends, which lost 5 bases and 6 bases, there was a span of 12 bases. Germline-derived CDR1 and CDR2 are MNHEY and SVGAGI. Using immunoSEQ multiplex PCR, the repertoire was profiled, and TCRdb retains in-frame clones only, with some absent. The sample carries 550,000 to 800,000 clones, 80% to 90% recorded once. In addition, the sample was reused for a study of human thymus T cells.

The chain is built from TRBV6-5 and TRBJ2-3, with D possibly matching TRBD2 (6 bases). The TCR was taken from a girl less than two years old with a congenital heart defect. The sequencing sample was made of thymocytes. CDR3 DNA: TGTGCCAGCAGTAACGCCCGGGAGGATACGCAGTATTTT. Its translation: CASSNAREDTQYF.